The clone carrying this T cell receptor (beta chain) was seen a few times. Its antigen is as yet unknown. This table comes from immunoSEQ multiplex PCR, and its TCRdb copy is limited to in-frame clones, with some not included. The sample lists under 95,000 clones; roughly 82% were seen once. This specimen belongs to a study of OX40 agonist ivuxolimab in advanced cancers. Whole-study results and caveats: Researchers did not determine the expanded peripheral T cells' antigen specificity.

In germline, CDR1 is MNHEY, CDR2 SMNVEV (reference sequence). Trimming removed 2 bases from V and 4 bases from J, with 6 bases in between. This CDR3 is built from 14 residues. The TCR sequence derives from an adult with an advanced solid tumor such as melanoma, head and neck, liver or kidney cancer. This chain uses TRBV27 with TRBJ1-6; a possible D gene is TRBD1 (5 bases). Material: CD4+ or CD8+ T cells sorted from blood, obtained in a trial of the OX40 agonist ivuxolimab. The CDR3 nucleotides read TGTGCCAGCAGTTTAGAGGGGTATAATTCACCCCTCCACTTT. It translates to CASSLEGYNSPLHF.